This T cell receptor (beta chain) is from a study of OX40 agonist ivuxolimab in advanced cancers. Across the whole study: Three individuals attained partial responses, comprising one hepatocellular carcinoma case and two cutaneous melanoma cases.

The table came from immunoSEQ multiplex PCR; TCRdb's copy has only in-frame clones and leaves some out. The data contain around 69,000 clones, more than 65% of them seen just once; the ten biggest clones take up under 2%. Study-wide points: In the 0.1 to 3.0 mg/kg range, CD4+ and CD8+ blood T cells had expanded clonally by week 6.

The CDR3 is 14 residues long. Germline CDR1 and CDR2: SGHTA and FQGNSA. Deletions cut 1 base from V and 2 bases from J, with 8 bases between. This clone was observed a single time. The antigen remains undetermined. The origin of this receptor is an adult with an advanced solid tumor such as melanoma, head and neck, liver or kidney cancer. The V and J genes are TRBV7-2 and TRBJ1-1; perhaps TRBD1 as D (5 bases). Sequenced here: CD4+ or CD8+ T cells sorted from blood, sampled in a trial of the OX40 agonist ivuxolimab. Written as DNA, the CDR3 is TGTGCCAGCAGCTTAGTCGGGGGAAACACTGAAGCTTTCTTT. It codes for CASSLVGGNTEAFF. The entire variable domain, with the rest obtained from reference TRBV7-2 and TRBJ1-1, is as follows: GAGVSQSPSNKVTEKGKDVELRCDPISGHTALYWYRQSLGQGLEFLIYFQGNSAPDKSGLPSDRFSAERTGGSVSTLTIQRTQQEDSAVYLCASSLVGGNTEAFFGQGTRLTVV.